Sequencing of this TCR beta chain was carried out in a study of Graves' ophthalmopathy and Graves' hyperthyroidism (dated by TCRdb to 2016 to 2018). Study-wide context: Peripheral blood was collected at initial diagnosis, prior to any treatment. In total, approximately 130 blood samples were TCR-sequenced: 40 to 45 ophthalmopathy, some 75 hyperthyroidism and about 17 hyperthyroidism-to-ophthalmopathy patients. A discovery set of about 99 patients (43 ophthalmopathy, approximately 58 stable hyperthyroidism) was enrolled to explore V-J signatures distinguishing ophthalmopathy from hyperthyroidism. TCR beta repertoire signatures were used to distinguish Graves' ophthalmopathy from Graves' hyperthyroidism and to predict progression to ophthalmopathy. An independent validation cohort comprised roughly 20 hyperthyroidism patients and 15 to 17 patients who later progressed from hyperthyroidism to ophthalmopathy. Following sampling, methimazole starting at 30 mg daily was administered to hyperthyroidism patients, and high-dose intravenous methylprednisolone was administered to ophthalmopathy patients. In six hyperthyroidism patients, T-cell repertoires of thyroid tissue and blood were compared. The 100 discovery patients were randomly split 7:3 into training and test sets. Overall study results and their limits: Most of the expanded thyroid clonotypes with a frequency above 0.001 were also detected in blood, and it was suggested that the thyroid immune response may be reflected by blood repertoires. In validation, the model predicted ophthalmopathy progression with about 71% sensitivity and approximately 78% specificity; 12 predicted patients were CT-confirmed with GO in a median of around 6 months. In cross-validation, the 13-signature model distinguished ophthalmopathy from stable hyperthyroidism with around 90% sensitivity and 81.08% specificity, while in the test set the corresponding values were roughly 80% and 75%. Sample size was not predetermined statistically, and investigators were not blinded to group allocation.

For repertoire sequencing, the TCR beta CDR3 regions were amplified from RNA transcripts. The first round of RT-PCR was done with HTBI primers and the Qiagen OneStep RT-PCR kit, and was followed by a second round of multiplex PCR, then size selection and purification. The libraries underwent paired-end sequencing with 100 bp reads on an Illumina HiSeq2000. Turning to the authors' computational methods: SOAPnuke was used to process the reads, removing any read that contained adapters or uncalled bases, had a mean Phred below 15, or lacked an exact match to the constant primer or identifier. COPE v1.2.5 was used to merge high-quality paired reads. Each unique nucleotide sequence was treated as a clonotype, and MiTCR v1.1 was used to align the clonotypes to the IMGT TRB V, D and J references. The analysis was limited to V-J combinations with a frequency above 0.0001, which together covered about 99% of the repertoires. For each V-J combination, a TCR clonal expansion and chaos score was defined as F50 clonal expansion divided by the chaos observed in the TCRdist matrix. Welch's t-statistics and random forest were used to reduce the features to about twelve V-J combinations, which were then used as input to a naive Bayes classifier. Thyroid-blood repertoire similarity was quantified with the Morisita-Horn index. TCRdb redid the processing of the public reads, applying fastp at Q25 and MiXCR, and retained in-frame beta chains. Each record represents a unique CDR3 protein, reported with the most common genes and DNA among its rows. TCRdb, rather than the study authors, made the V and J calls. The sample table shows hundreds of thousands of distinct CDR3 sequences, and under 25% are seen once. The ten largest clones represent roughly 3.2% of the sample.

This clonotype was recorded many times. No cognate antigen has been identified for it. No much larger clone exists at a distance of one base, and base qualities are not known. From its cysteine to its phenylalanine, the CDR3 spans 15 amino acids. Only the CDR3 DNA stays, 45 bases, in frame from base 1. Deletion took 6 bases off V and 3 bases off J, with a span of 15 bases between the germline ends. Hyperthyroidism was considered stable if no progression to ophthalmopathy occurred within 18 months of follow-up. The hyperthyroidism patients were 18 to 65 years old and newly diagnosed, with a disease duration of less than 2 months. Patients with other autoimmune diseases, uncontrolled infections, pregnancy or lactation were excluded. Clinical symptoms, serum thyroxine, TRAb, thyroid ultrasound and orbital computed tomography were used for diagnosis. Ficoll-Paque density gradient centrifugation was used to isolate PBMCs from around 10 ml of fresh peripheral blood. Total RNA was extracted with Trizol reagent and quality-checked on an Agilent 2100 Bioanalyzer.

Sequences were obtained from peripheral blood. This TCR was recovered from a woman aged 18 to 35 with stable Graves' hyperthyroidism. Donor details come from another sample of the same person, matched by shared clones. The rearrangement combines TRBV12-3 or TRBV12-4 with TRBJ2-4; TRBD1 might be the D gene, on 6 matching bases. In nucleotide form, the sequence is TGTGCCAGCAGCCAACCGGGACAAGTCAAAAACATTCAGTACTTC. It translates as CASSQPGQVKNIQYF.